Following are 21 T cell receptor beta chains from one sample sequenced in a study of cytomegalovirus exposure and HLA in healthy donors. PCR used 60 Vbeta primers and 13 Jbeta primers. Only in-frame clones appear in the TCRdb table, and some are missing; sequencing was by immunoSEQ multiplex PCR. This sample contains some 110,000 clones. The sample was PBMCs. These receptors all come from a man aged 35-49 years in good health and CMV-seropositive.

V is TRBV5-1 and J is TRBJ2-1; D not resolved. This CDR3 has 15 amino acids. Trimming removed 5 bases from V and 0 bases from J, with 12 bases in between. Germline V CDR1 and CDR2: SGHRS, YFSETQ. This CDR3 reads CASRKTLASYNEQFF. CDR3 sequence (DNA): TGCGCCAGCAGAAAGACTCTGGCCTCCTACAATGAGCAGTTCTTC.

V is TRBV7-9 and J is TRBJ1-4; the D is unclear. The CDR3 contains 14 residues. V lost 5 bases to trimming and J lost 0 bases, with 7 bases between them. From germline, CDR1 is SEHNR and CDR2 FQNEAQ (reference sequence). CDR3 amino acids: CASSLFATNEKLFF. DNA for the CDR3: TGTGCCAGCAGCCTCTTCGCAACTAATGAAAAACTGTTTTTT.

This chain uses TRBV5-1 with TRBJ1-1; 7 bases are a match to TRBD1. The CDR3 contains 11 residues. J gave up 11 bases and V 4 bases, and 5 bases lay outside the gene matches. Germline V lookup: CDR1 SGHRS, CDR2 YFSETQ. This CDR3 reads CASSGGTVAFF. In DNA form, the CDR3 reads TGCGCCAGCAGCGGGGGGACAGTGGCTTTCTTT.

CDR3 in DNA: TGTGCCAGCAGTTACTCCAGGGGGCCCTACGAGCAGTACTTC. Its protein is CASSYSRGPYEQYF. The V call is TRBV6-5, the J call TRBJ2-7; 8 bases are shared with TRBD1. Germline-derived CDR1 and CDR2 are MNHEY and SVGAGI. The ends lost 0 bases at V and 2 bases at J; junction bases unmatched: 0. This CDR3 is built from 14 residues.

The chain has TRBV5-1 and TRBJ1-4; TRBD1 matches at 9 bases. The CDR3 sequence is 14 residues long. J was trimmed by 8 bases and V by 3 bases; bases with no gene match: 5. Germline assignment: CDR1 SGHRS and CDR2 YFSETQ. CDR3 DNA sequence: TGCGCCAGCAGCTGGGACAGGGAACAGGAAAAACTGTTTTTT. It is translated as CASSWDREQEKLFF.

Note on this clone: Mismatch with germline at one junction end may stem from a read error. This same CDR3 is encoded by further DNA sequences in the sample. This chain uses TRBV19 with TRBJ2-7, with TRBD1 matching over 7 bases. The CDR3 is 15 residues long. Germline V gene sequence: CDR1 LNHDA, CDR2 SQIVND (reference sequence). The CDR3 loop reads CASSIGRDRDYEQYF. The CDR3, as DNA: TGCGCCAGTAGTATAGGCCGAGACAGGGACTACGAGCAGTACTTC.

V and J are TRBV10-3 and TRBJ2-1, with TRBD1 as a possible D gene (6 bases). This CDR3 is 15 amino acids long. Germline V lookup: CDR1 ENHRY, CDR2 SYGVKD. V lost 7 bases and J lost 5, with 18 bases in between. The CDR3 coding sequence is TGTGCCATCAAGGGGGTCGGGGTGAATGACAATGAGCAGTTCTTC. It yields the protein CAIKGVGVNDNEQFF.

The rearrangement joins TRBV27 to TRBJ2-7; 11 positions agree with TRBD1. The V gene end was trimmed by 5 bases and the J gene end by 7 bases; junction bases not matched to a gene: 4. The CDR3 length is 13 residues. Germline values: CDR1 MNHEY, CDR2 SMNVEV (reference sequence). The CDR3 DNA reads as TGTGCCAGCAGTCGGACAGGGGGCTGGGAGCAGTACTTC. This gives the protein CASSRTGGWEQYF.

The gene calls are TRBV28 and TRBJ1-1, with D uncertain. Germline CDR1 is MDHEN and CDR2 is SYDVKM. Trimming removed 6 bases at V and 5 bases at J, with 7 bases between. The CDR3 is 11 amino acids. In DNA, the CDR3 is TGTGCCAGCAGCTCTTTAACTGAAGCTTTCTTT. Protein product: CASSSLTEAFF.

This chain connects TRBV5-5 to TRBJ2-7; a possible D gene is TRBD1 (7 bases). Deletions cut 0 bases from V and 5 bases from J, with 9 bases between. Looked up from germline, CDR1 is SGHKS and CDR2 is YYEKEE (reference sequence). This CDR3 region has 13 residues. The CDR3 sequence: CASSLGRGHEQYF. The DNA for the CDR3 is TGTGCCAGCAGCTTGGGGAGGGGGCACGAGCAGTACTTC.

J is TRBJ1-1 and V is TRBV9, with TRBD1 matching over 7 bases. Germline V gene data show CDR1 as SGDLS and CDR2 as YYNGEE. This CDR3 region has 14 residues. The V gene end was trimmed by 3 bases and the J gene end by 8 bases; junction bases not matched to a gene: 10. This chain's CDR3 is CASSASAGGGEAFF. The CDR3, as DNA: TGTGCCAGCAGCGCCTCTGCAGGGGGAGGAGAAGCTTTCTTT. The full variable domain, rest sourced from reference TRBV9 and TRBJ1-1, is DSGVTQTPKHLITATGQRVTLRCSPRSGDLSVYWYQQSLDQGLQFLIQYYNGEERAKGNILERFSAQQFPDLHSELNLSSLELGDSALYFCASSASAGGGEAFFGQGTRLTVV.

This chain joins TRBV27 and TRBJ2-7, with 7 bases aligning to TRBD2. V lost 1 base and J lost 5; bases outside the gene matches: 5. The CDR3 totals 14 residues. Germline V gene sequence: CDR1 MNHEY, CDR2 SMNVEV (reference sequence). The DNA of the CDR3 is TGTGCCAGCAGTTTATTACTAGCGTCCAACGAGCAGTACTTC. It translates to CASSLLLASNEQYF.

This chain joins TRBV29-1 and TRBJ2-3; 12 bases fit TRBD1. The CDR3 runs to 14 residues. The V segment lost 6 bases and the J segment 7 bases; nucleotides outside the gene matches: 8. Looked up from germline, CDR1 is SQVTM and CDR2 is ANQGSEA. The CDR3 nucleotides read TGCAGCGTGAGGGACAGGGGGCCCCAAAATACGCAGTATTTT. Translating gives CSVRDRGPQNTQYF.

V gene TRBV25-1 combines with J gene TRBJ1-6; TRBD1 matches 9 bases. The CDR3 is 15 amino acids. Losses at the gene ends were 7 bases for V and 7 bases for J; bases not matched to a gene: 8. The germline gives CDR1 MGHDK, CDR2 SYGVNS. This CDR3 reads CASKEWDRDNSPLHF. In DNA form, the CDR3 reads TGTGCCAGCAAGGAGTGGGACAGGGACAATTCACCCCTCCACTTT.

The CDR3 DNA reads as TGTGCCAGCAGCTCCCGGGCGGGTTACAATGAGCAGTTCTTC. The encoded protein is CASSSRAGYNEQFF. The V gene is TRBV6-8, the J gene TRBJ2-1, with D possibly being TRBD2 (5 bases). The V gene's germline CDR1 is MNHGY and CDR2 SAAAGT. The V and J ends lost 6 bases and 4 bases respectively, with 13 bases between them. The CDR3 has 14 residues.

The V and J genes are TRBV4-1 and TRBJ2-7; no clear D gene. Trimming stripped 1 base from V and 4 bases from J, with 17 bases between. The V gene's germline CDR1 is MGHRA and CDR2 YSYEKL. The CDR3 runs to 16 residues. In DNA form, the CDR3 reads TGCGCCAGCAGCCAAGTTGCCGTCGACTCTCGTTACGAGCAGTACTTC. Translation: CASSQVAVDSRYEQYF.

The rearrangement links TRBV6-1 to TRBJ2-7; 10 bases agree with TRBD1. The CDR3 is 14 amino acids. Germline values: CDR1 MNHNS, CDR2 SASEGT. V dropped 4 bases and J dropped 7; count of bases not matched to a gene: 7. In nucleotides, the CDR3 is TGTGCCAGCAGTGTTGGGACAGGGGCTGAGGAGCAGTACTTC. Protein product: CASSVGTGAEEQYF.

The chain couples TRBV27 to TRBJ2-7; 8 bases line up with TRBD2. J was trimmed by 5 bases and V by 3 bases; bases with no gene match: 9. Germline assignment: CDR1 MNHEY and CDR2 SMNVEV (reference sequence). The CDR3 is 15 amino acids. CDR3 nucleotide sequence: TGTGCCAGCAGTTTCCAGCGGGAGTTGGTCCACGAGCAGTACTTC. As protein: CASSFQRELVHEQYF.

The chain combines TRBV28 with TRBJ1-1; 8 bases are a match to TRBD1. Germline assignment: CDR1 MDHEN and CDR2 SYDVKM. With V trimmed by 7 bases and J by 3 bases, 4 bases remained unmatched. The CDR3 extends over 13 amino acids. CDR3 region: CASTATGDTEAFF. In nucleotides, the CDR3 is TGTGCCAGCACCGCGACAGGGGACACTGAAGCTTTCTTT. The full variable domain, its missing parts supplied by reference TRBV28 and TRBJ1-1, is DVKVTQSSRYLVKRTGEKVFLECVQDMDHENMFWYRQDPGLGLRLIYFSYDVKMKEKGDIPEGYSVSREKKERFSLILESASTNQTSMYLCASTATGDTEAFFGQGTRLTVV.

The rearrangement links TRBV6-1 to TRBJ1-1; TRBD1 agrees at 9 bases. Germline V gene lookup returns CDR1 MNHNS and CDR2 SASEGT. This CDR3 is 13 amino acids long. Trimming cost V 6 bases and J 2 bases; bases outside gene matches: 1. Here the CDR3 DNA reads TGTGCCAGCAGGACAGGGGGAAACACTGAAGCTTTCTTT. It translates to CASRTGGNTEAFF.

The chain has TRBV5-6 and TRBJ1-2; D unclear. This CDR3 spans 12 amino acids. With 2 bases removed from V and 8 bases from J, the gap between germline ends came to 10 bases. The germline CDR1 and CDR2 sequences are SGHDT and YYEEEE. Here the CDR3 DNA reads TGTGCCAGCAGCTTCTGGGGAGGAGGCTACACCTTC. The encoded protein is CASSFWGGGYTF.